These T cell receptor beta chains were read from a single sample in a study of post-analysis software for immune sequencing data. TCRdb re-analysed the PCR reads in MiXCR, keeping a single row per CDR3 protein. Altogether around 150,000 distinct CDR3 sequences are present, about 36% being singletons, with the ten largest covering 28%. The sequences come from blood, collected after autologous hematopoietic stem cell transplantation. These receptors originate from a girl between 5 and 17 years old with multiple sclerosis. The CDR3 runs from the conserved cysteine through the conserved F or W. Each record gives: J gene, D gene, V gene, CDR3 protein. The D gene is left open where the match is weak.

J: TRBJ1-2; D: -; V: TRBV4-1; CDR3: CASSQDDDGDYGYTF
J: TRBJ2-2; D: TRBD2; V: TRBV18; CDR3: CASSGTSGSAGELFF
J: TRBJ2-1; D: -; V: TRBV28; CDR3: CASSKGPNEQFF
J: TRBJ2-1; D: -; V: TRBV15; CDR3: CASRGAGYNEQFF
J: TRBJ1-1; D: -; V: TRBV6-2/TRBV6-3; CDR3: CASSAEGGRTEAFF
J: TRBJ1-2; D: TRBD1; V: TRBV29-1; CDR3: CSVAGTGSKGYTF
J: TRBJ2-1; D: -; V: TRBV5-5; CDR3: CASSRDPSNTYNEQFF
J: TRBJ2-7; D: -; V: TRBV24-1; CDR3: CATSDWTDPTLYEQYF
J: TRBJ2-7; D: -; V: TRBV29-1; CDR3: CSGGDSSYEQYF
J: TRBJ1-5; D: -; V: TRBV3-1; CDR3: CASSQDRTGRPQPQHF
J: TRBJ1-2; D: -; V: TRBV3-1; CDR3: CASSHLQRPSYGYTF
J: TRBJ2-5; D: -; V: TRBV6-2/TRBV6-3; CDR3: CASSNMETQYF
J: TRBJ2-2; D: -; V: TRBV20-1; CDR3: CSASKSNTGELFF
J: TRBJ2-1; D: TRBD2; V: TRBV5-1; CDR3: CASSYGEAGGPRGEQFF
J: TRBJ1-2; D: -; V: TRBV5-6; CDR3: CASSLVRNYGYTF
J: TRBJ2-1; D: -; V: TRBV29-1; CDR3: CSVRRREQFF
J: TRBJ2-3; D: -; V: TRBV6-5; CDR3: CASTSSGGDTQYF
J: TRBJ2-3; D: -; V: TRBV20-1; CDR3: CSARGLASTDTQYF
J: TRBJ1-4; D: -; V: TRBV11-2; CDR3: CASSARGNGQPNEKLFF
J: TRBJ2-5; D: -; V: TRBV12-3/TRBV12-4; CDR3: CASSSVGGGETQYF
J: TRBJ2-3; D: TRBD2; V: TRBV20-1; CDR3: CSVAKTLAGGNTDTQYF
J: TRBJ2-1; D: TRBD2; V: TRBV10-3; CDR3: CAISESGPSGMSEQFF
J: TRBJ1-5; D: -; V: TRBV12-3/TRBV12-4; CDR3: CASSEQGKGQPQHF